A single sample gave rise to the 23 T cell receptor beta chains below, sequenced in a study of blood T cell repertoires in COVID-19. Here immunoSEQ multiplex PCR was the method, and the copy in TCRdb shows in-frame clones only, minus some. The sample records about 180,000 clones, less than 85% being singletons. Sequences were obtained from peripheral blood. Source of these receptors: a human donor in a cohort sampled during active COVID-19.

The chain carries TRBV11-3 and TRBJ1-6; D is possibly TRBD1 (6 bases). This CDR3 has 16 residues. Deletions cut 5 bases from V and 7 bases from J, with 18 bases between. Germline CDR1 is SGHNT and CDR2 is YENEEA. CDR3 loop: CASSPDRKNPNSPLHF. In DNA form, the CDR3 reads TGTGCCAGCAGCCCAGACAGGAAAAATCCGAATTCACCCCTCCACTTT.

The chain couples TRBV3-1 (or the pseudogene TRBV3-2) to TRBJ2-5; 10 bases match TRBD2. The germline CDR1 and CDR2 sequences are LGHDT and YNNKEL (reference sequence). This CDR3 is built from 15 residues. The V gene end was trimmed by 5 bases and the J gene end by 4 bases; junction bases not matched to a gene: 7. The CDR3 nucleotides read TGTGCCAGCAGCATTACTAGCGGGGTGGCAGAGACCCAGTACTTC. It yields the protein CASSITSGVAETQYF.

This clone was counted a single time. This sequence joins TRBV3-1 (or the pseudogene TRBV3-2) and TRBJ1-5, with unresolved D. The ends were cut back, 0 bases at V and 8 bases at J, with 11 bases in the middle. CDR3 size: 14 residues. CDR1 is LGHDT and CDR2 is YNNKEL in the germline V gene (reference sequence). CDR3 in amino acids: CASSQDLAREPQHF. The DNA for the CDR3 is TGTGCCAGCAGCCAAGATTTGGCCCGGGAGCCCCAGCATTTT.

V and J are TRBV5-1 and TRBJ2-7; D perhaps matches TRBD1 (6 bases). The CDR3 length is 17 residues. The germline V and J ends were trimmed by 0 bases and 1 base, with 17 bases remaining between them. Germline values: CDR1 SGHRS, CDR2 YFSETQ. The DNA of the CDR3 is TGCGCCAGCAGCTTGGAGGTCTTGGCAGGGGTTTCCTACGAGCAGTACTTC. Its translation: CASSLEVLAGVSYEQYF.

This chain links TRBV9 with TRBJ2-7, with 9 nucleotides matching TRBD2. Per germline, CDR1 SGDLS and CDR2 YYNGEE. V was clipped by 4 bases and J by 0 bases; unmatched bases: 5. The CDR3 totals 15 residues. The CDR3 region is CASSPLAGISYEQYF. The DNA for the CDR3 is TGTGCCAGCAGCCCTCTAGCGGGGATCTCCTACGAGCAGTACTTC. The whole variable domain, remainder taken from reference TRBV9 and TRBJ2-7, is DSGVTQTPKHLITATGQRVTLRCSPRSGDLSVYWYQQSLDQGLQFLIQYYNGEERAKGNILERFSAQQFPDLHSELNLSSLELGDSALYFCASSPLAGISYEQYFGPGTRLTVT.

The V call is TRBV6-6, the J call TRBJ1-2; 9 nucleotides match TRBD1. The J segment lost 0 bases and the V segment lost 5 bases, leaving 16 bases of the junction unmatched. Germline loops: CDR1 MNHNY, CDR2 SVGAGI (reference sequence). This CDR3 is built from 19 residues. The CDR3 DNA is TGTGCCAGCAGTCCCCTTATACCGGGACAGGGCAGGACTAACTATGGCTACACCTTC. Encoded protein: CASSPLIPGQGRTNYGYTF.

The chain links TRBV5-1 to TRBJ1-2; possibly TRBD1 for D (5 bases). CDR1 and CDR2 (germline): SGHRS, YFSETQ. The CDR3 has 14 residues. With 0 bases removed from V and 8 bases from J, the gap between germline ends came to 14 bases. The CDR3 sequence: CASSLAQGPGGYTF. DNA of the CDR3: TGCGCCAGCAGCTTGGCCCAGGGCCCGGGCGGCTACACCTTC.

The chain carries TRBV18 and TRBJ1-1; D call uncertain. CDR1 is KGHSH and CDR2 is LQKENI in the germline V gene. V was pared by 4 bases and J by 3 bases, with 12 bases between. CDR3 length equals 14 residues. The CDR3 here is CASSRGQVDTEAFF. The CDR3 DNA is TGTGCCAGCTCACGAGGGCAGGTCGACACTGAAGCTTTCTTT.

The V and J genes are TRBV13 and TRBJ2-7; D might be TRBD2 (5 bases). The CDR3 sequence is 12 residues long. Trimming took 5 bases from V and 6 from J, leaving 11 bases between them. Germline values: CDR1 PRHDT, CDR2 FYEKMQ (reference sequence). The CDR3 DNA is TGTGCCAGCAGCCCCGCCGGAGGCGAGCAGTACTTC. Residues: CASSPAGGEQYF.

The gene calls are TRBV5-4 and TRBJ2-1; 8 positions agree with TRBD2. Germline V gene sequence: CDR1 SGHNT, CDR2 YYREEE (reference sequence). The V segment lost 1 base and the J segment 0 bases; nucleotides outside the gene matches: 3. The CDR3 is made up of 16 amino acids. CDR3 region: CASSLSSGDSYNEQFF. The CDR3, as DNA: TGTGCCAGCAGCTTGAGTAGCGGGGACTCCTACAATGAGCAGTTCTTC.

This clone has a handful of counts. The V call is TRBV7-9, the J call TRBJ2-7, with D perhaps matching TRBD1 (6 bases). V was cut by 5 bases and J by 5 bases, with 10 bases left in between. Germline lookup yields CDR1 SEHNR and CDR2 FQNEAQ (reference sequence). The CDR3 covers 12 residues. The CDR3 loop reads CASSQTGDEQYF. The CDR3 DNA reads as TGTGCCAGCAGCCAGACAGGAGACGAGCAGTACTTC. The full variable domain, with the rest looked up from reference TRBV7-9 and TRBJ2-7, is DTGVSQNPRHKITKRGQNVTFRCDPISEHNRLYWYRQTLGQGPEFLTYFQNEAQLEKSRLLSDRFSAERPKGSFSTLEIQRTEQGDSAMYLCASSQTGDEQYFGPGTRLTVT.

The chain recombines TRBV2 with TRBJ2-1; 8 nucleotides match TRBD1. V gave up 6 bases and J gave up 7 bases; unmatched junction bases: 5. The CDR3 loop spans 13 amino acids. Germline CDR1 reads SNHLY; CDR2 reads FYNNEI. CDR3 bases: TGTGCCAGCAGACTCGACAGGGGAAATGAGCAGTTCTTC. Protein product: CASRLDRGNEQFF. Together with reference TRBV2 and TRBJ2-1, the CDR3 gives the full variable domain: EPEVTQTPSHQVTQMGQEVILRCVPISNHLYFYWYRQILGQKVEFLVSFYNNEISEKSEIFDDQFSVERPDGSNFTLKIRSTKLEDSAMYFCASRLDRGNEQFFGPGTRLTVL.

The chain uses TRBV7-9 and TRBJ2-1, with D possibly being TRBD1 (6 bases). The CDR3 is 14 residues long. The germline V and J ends were trimmed by 1 base and 9 bases, with 13 bases remaining between them. Per the germline V gene, CDR1 is SEHNR and CDR2 is FQNEAQ (reference sequence). The CDR3 is CASSLGFGGLEQFF. The CDR3, as DNA: TGTGCCAGCAGCTTAGGATTTGGGGGCCTTGAGCAGTTCTTC.

J is TRBJ2-1 and V is TRBV10-3; 11 bases align to TRBD2. With 4 bases clipped from V and 6 bases from J, the junction kept 8 bases outside the gene matches. Germline CDR1 reads ENHRY; CDR2 reads SYGVKD. The CDR3 totals 16 residues. For the CDR3, the DNA is TGTGCCATCAGTGTGGGGGGGACTAGCGGCCTCAATGAGCAGTTCTTC. It is translated as CAISVGGTSGLNEQFF.

The chain employs TRBV2 and TRBJ2-4; D gene unclear. V was cut by 2 bases and J by 4 bases, with 3 bases left in between. This CDR3 contains 12 residues. CDR1 is SNHLY, CDR2 FYNNEI, per germline. The CDR3 loop reads CASSELKNIQYF. The CDR3 coding sequence is TGTGCCAGCAGTGAACTGAAAAACATTCAGTACTTC.

V is TRBV9 and J is TRBJ2-2; D uncertain. In germline, CDR1 is SGDLS, CDR2 YYNGEE. The V gene lost 0 bases and the J gene lost 6 bases, with 9 bases spanning the gap. The CDR3 runs 14 residues. CDR3 DNA sequence: TGTGCCAGCAGCGTAGTGCTGGGCTCCGGGGAGCTGTTTTTT. Translating gives CASSVVLGSGELFF.

The chain carries TRBV6-5 and TRBJ1-1; D perhaps matches TRBD1 (5 bases). V was trimmed by 2 bases and J by 1 base, leaving 8 bases between them. The CDR3 sequence is 14 residues long. CDR1 MNHEY and CDR2 SVGAGI come from the germline V gene. The CDR3 region is CASSYQGGNTEAFF. The DNA for the CDR3 is TGTGCCAGCAGTTACCAGGGAGGGAACACTGAAGCTTTCTTT.

In this sample, this clone turned up a few times. The chain is built from TRBV6-6 and TRBJ2-6, with 9 bases fitting TRBD1. Germline CDR1 MNHNY, CDR2 SVGAGI (reference sequence). The CDR3 covers 17 residues. After removal of 5 bases from V and 2 bases from J, the junction contained 7 bases not matched to a gene. The CDR3 DNA reads as TGTGCCAGCAGTCCGGGACAGGGCTCAGCTGGGGCCAACGTCCTGACTTTC. Its protein is CASSPGQGSAGANVLTF.

V is TRBV24-1 and J is TRBJ1-5, with a possible D match to TRBD1 (6 bases). V lost 3 bases to trimming and J lost 7 bases, with 18 bases between them. Looked up from germline, CDR1 is KGHDR and CDR2 is SFDVKD. The CDR3 loop spans 16 amino acids. The CDR3 nucleotides are TGTGCCACCAGTGATCCTTCCCCCCAGGGGTGGCAGCCCCAGCATTTT. Translated: CATSDPSPQGWQPQHF.

V and J are TRBV7-6 and TRBJ2-1; possible D gene TRBD2, 6 bases. Germline V lookup: CDR1 SGHVS, CDR2 FNYEAQ. The CDR3 is 15 amino acids. V lost 0 bases and J lost 8, with 14 bases in between. CDR3 in DNA: TGTGCCAGCAGCTTAGCGCCTAGCGAGGGTGATGAGCAGTTCTTC. Translated: CASSLAPSEGDEQFF.

The V and J genes are TRBV6-2 or TRBV6-3 and TRBJ2-5, with a weak D call TRBD2 (6 bases). Looked up from germline, CDR1 is MNHEY and CDR2 is SVGEGT. The V and J ends lost 0 bases and 1 base respectively, with 6 bases between them. This CDR3 is built from 14 residues. CDR3 coding DNA: TGTGCCAGCAGTTACTCCGGGAGCCAAGAGACCCAGTACTTC. Translating it yields CASSYSGSQETQYF.

This chain uses TRBV5-6 with TRBJ1-5, with D perhaps matching TRBD1 (6 bases). V was shortened by 4 bases and J by 3 bases, with 17 bases between the two germline ends. The CDR3 extends over 16 amino acids. Germline lookup yields CDR1 SGHDT and CDR2 YYEEEE. This CDR3 is CASSSSGTPNNQPQHF. DNA for the CDR3: TGTGCCAGCAGCAGTTCCGGGACACCGAACAATCAGCCCCAGCATTTT. The full variable domain, rest sourced from reference TRBV5-6 and TRBJ1-5, is DAGVTQSPTHLIKTRGQQVTLRCSPKSGHDTVSWYQQALGQGPQFIFQYYEEEERQRGNFPDRFSGHQFPNYSSELNVNALLLGDSALYLCASSSSGTPNNQPQHFGDGTRLSIL.

J is TRBJ1-5 and V is TRBV15, with D perhaps TRBD1 (5 bases). The germline V gene has CDR1 LNHNV and CDR2 YYDKDF (reference sequence). This CDR3 is built from 15 residues. Trimming removed 0 bases at V and 0 bases at J, with 6 bases between. CDR3 protein: CATSRDRVSNQPQHF. The CDR3 DNA reads as TGTGCCACCAGCAGAGACAGGGTTAGCAATCAGCCCCAGCATTTT.